The present T cell receptor beta chain was sequenced within a study of T-cell reconstitution after alpha-beta-depleted transplantation in children. This clonotype showed up many times. Germline values: CDR1 LGHNA, CDR2 YSLEER. The CDR3 length is 16 residues. With 0 bases removed from V and 1 base from J, the gap between germline ends came to 11 bases. Molecular barcoding with unique molecular identifiers was used for the TCRbeta library. TCRdb processed the PCR reads anew with MiXCR; each CDR3 protein has one entry. The table shows just under 350,000 distinct CDR3 sequences, with about a sixth occurring only once.

This chain uses TRBV4-3 with TRBJ2-3, with D unresolved. The sequence came from a male patient between 2 and 9 years old who had a stem cell transplant for acute lymphoblastic leukemia, so the T cells may come from the graft donor. Sequences were derived from PBMCs, mostly from graft donor cells, sampled 360 days after TCRalphabeta/CD19-depleted stem cell transplant. The CDR3 reads CASSQDLAEGTDTQYF. Written as DNA, the CDR3 is TGCGCCAGCAGCCAAGATCTCGCGGAAGGCACAGATACGCAGTATTTT.